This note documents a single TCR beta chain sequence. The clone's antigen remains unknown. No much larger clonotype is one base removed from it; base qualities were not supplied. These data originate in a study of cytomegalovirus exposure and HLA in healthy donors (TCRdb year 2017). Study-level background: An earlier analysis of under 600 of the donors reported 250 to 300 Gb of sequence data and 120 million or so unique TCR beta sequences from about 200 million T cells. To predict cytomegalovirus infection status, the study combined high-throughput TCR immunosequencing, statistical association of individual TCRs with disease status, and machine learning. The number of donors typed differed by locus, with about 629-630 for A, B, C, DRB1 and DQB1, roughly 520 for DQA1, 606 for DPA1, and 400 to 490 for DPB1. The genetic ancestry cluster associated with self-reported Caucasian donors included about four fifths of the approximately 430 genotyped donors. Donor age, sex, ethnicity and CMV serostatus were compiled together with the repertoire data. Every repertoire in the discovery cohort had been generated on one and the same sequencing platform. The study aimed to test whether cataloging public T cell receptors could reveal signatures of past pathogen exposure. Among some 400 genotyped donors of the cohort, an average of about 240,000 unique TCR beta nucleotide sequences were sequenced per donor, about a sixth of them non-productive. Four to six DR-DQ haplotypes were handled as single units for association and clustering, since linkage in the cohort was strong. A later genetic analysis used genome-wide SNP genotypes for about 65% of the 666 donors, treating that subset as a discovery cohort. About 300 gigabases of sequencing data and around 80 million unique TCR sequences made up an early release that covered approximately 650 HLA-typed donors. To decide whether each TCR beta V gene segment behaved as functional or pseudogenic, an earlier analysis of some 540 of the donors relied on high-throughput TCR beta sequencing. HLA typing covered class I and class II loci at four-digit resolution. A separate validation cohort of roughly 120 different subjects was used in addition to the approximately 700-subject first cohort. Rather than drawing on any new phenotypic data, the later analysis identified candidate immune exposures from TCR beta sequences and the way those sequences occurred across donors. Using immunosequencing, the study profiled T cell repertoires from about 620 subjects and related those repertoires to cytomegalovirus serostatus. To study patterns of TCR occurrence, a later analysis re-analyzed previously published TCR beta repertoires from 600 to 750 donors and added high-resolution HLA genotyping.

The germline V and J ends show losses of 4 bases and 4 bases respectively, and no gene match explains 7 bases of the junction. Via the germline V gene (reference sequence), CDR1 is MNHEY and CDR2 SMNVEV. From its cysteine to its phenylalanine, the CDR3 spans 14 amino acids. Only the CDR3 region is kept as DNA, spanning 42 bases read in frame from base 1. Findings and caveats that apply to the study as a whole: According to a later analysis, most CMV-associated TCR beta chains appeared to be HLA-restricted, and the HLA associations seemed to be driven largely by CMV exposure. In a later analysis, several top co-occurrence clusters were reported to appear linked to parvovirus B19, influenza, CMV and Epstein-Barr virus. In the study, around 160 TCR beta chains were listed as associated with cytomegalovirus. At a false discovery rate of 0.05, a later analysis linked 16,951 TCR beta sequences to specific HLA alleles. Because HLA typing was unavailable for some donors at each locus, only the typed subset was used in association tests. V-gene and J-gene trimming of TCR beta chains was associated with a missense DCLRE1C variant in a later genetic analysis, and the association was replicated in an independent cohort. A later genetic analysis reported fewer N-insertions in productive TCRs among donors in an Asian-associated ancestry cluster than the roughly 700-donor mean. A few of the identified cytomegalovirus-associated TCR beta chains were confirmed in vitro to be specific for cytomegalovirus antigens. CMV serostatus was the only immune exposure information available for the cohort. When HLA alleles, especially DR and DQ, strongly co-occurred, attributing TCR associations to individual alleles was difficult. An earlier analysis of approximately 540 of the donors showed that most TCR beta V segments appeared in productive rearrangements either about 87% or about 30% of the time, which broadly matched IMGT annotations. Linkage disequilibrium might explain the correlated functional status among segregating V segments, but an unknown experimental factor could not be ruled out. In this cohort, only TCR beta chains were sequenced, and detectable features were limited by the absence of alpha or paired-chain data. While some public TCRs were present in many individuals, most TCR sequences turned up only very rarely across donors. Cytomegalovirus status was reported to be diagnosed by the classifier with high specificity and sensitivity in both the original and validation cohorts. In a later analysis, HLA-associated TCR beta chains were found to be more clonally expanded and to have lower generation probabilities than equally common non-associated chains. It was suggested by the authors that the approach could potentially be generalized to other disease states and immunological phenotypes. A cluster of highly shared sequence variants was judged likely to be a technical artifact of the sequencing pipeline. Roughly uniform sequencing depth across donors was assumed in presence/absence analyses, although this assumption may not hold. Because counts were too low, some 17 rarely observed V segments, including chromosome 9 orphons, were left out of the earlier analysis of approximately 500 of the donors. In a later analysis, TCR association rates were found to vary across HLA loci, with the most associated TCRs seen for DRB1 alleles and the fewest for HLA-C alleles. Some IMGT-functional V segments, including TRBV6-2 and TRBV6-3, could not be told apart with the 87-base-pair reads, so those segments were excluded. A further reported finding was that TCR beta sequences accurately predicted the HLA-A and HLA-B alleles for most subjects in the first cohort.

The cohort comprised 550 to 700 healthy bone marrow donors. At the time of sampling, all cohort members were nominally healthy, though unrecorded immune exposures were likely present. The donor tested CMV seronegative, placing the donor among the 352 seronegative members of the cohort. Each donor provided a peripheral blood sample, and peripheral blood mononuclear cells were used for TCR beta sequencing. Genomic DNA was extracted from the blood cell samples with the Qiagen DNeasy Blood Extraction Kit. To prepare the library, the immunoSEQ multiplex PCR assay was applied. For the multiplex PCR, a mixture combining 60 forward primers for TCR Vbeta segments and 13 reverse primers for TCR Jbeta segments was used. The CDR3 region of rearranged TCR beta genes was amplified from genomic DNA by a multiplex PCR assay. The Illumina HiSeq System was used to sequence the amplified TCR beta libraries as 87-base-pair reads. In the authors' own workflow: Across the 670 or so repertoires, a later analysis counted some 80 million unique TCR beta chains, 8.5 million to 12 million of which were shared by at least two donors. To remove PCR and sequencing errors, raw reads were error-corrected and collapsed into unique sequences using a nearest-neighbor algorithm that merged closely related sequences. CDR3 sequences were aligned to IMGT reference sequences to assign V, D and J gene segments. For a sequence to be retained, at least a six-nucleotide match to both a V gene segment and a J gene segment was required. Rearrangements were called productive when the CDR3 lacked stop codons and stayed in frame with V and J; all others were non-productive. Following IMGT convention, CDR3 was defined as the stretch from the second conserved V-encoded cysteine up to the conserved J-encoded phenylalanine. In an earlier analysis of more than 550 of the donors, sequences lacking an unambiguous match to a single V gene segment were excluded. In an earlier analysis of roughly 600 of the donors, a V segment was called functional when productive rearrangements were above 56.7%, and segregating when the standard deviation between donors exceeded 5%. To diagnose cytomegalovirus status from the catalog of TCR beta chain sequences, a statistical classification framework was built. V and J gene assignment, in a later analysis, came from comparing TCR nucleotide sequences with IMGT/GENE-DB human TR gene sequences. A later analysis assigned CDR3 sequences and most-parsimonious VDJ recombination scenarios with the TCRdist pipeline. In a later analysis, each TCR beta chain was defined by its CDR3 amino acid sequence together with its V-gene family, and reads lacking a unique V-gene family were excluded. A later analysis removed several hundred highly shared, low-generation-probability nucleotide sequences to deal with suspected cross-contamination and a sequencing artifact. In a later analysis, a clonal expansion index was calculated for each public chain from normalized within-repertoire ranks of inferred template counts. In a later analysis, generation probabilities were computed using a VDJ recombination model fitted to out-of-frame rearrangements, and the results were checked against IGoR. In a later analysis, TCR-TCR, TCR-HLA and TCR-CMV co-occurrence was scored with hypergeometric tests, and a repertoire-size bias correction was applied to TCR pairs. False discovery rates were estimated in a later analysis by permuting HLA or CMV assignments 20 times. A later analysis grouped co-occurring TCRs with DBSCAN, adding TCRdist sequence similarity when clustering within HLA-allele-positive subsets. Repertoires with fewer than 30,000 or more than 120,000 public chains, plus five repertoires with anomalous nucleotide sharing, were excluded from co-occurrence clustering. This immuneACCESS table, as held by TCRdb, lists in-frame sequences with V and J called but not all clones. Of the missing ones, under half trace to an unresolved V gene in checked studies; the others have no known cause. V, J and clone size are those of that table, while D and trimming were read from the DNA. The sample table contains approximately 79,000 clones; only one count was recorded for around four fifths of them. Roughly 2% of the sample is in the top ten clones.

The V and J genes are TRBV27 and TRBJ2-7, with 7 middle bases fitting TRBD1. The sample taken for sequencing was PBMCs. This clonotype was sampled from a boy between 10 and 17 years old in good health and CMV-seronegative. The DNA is TGTGCCAGCAGTTGGCTACAGGGGTCGTACGAGCAGTACTTC. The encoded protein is CASSWLQGSYEQYF.